The 14 T cell receptor beta chains below all came from one sample that was sequenced in a study of blood T cell repertoires in COVID-19. Only in-frame clones appear in the TCRdb table, and some are missing; sequencing was by immunoSEQ multiplex PCR. This table has about 390,000 clones, around 87% appearing once. Sequences were obtained from peripheral blood. The source is a woman in her sixties or seventies with COVID-19, enrolled during active disease.

The gene calls are TRBV27 and TRBJ2-5; TRBD2 matches 11 bases. Germline lookup yields CDR1 MNHEY and CDR2 SMNVEV (reference sequence). Germline trimming cut 6 bases from V and 5 bases from J; bases unmatched to any gene: 17. The CDR3 is 18 residues long. CDR3 DNA sequence: TGTGCCAGCAGCACCCGGGTAGCGGGGGGGAGGGGTGTGGAGACCCAGTACTTC. This gives the protein CASSTRVAGGRGVETQYF.

V usage is TRBV19 and J usage is TRBJ1-5; 8 bases are a match to TRBD1. Germline CDR1 reads LNHDA; CDR2 reads SQIVND (reference sequence). This CDR3 contains 15 residues. V shed 3 bases, J shed 5 bases, and the junction held 6 bases outside the gene matches. This chain's CDR3 is CASSIAGGLHQPQHF. Written as DNA, the CDR3 is TGTGCCAGTAGTATTGCAGGGGGCCTCCATCAGCCCCAGCATTTT.

The chain recombines TRBV6-5 with TRBJ2-3; 9 bases are a match to TRBD2. With 2 bases clipped from V and 2 bases from J, the junction kept 5 bases outside the gene matches. The CDR3 loop spans 16 amino acids. The germline V gene has CDR1 MNHEY and CDR2 SVGAGI. The CDR3 DNA reads as TGTGCCAGCAGTTACCCCCTAGCGGGGAACACAGATACGCAGTATTTT. Translating it yields CASSYPLAGNTDTQYF.

The CDR3 DNA sequence: TGTGCCAGTAGTAACCCTCCGGGACAGTACACCGGGGAGCTGTTTTTT. It encodes CASSNPPGQYTGELFF. The J gene is TRBJ2-2, the V gene TRBV19, with 7 bases fitting TRBD1. The V and J ends lost 4 bases and 3 bases, in that order; junction bases with no gene match: 8. The CDR3 runs to 16 residues. The V gene's germline CDR1 is LNHDA and CDR2 SQIVND (reference sequence).

This clone showed up just a few times. This chain joins TRBV4-1 and TRBJ2-1; 12 bases fit TRBD2. V lost 4 bases, J lost 4 bases, and 5 bases stayed unmatched. The CDR3 extends over 16 amino acids. Germline CDR1 reads MGHRA; CDR2 reads YSYEKL. This CDR3 reads CASSPQGLAGYNEQFF. The CDR3 coding sequence is TGCGCCAGCAGCCCCCAAGGACTAGCGGGATACAATGAGCAGTTCTTC.

The count of this clone is one. The V and J genes are TRBV7-3 and TRBJ2-7; perhaps TRBD2 as D (7 bases). With 5 bases removed from V and 2 bases from J, the gap between germline ends came to 16 bases. In germline, CDR1 is SGHTA, CDR2 FQGTGA. The CDR3 covers 15 residues. CDR3 loop: CASSPEGGGAYEQYF. As DNA, the CDR3 is TGTGCCAGCAGCCCCGAGGGAGGGGGGGCCTACGAGCAGTACTTC.

The chain is built from TRBV19 and TRBJ1-2; 12 bases agree with TRBD1. Germline values: CDR1 LNHDA, CDR2 SQIVND (reference sequence). V shed 4 bases, J shed 4 bases, and the junction held 7 bases outside the gene matches. The CDR3 covers 16 residues. The CDR3 spells CASSRQGTGGIYGYTF. The CDR3 DNA reads TGTGCCAGTAGTAGGCAAGGGACAGGGGGCATCTATGGCTACACCTTC.

V gene TRBV6-4 combines with J gene TRBJ1-2; TRBD1 agrees at 9 bases. V lost 6 bases, J lost 4 bases, and 3 bases stayed unmatched. Germline V CDR1 and CDR2: MRHNA, SNTAGT. The CDR3 covers 13 residues. The CDR3 protein is CASRPTGGYGYTF. CDR3 nucleotide sequence: TGTGCCAGCAGGCCGACAGGGGGCTATGGCTACACCTTC.

The chain is built from TRBV4-2 and TRBJ1-5; D not resolved. The V and J ends lost 4 bases and 1 base respectively, with 8 bases between them. In germline, CDR1 is LGHNA, CDR2 YNFKEQ. The CDR3 runs to 14 residues. The CDR3 nucleotides are TGTGCCAGCAGCCCCGTCGGGAGCAATCAGCCCCAGCATTTT. This codes for CASSPVGSNQPQHF.

This clone appeared a single time. The chain links TRBV5-1 to TRBJ2-7; maybe TRBD1 (5 bases). CDR1 is SGHRS and CDR2 is YFSETQ in the germline V gene. The CDR3 totals 14 residues. Trimming took 0 bases from V and 2 from J, leaving 9 bases between them. The CDR3 reads CASSLVSGPYEQYF. The CDR3 region has the DNA TGCGCCAGCAGCTTGGTTTCAGGGCCCTACGAGCAGTACTTC.

This chain links TRBV28 with TRBJ1-2, with a possible D match to TRBD1 (5 bases). The germline V gene has CDR1 MDHEN and CDR2 SYDVKM. The CDR3 is 21 residues long. Trimming removed 2 bases at V and 5 bases at J, with 33 bases between. The CDR3 coding sequence is TGTGCCAGCAGTTTAGCGGCAGGGCGTTATAATACGTTCCCCACGGTATATGGCTACACCTTC. Translation gives CASSLAAGRYNTFPTVYGYTF.

The rearrangement joins TRBV5-1 to TRBJ2-7; TRBD1 aligns across 9 bases. CDR1 and CDR2 (germline): SGHRS, YFSETQ. The CDR3 has 14 residues. J gave up 5 bases and V 4 bases, and 7 bases lay outside the gene matches. The CDR3, as DNA: TGCGCCAGCAGCGGGGGGGACAGGGCAAACGAGCAGTACTTC. Translation gives CASSGGDRANEQYF. Full variable domain (rest looked up from reference TRBV5-1 and TRBJ2-7): KAGVTQTPRYLIKTRGQQVTLSCSPISGHRSVSWYQQTPGQGLQFLFEYFSETQRNKGNFPGRFSGRQFSNSRSEMNVSTLELGDSALYLCASSGGDRANEQYFGPGTRLTVT.

This chain joins TRBV5-5 and TRBJ1-1; D remains unclear. This CDR3 contains 13 residues. Germline V lookup: CDR1 SGHKS, CDR2 YYEKEE (reference sequence). The V end was cut by 5 bases, the J end by 1 base, with 9 bases between. In DNA form, the CDR3 reads TGTGCCAGCAGTTTTGCAGGGAACACTGAAGCTTTCTTT. Translating gives CASSFAGNTEAFF.

The rearrangement links TRBV6-5 to TRBJ1-4; D is ambiguous. This CDR3 spans 14 amino acids. The ends were cut back, 8 bases at V and 4 bases at J, with 14 bases in the middle. Germline lookup yields CDR1 MNHEY and CDR2 SVGAGI. The CDR3 protein is CASARTGSNEKLFF. As DNA, the CDR3 is TGTGCCAGCGCAAGGACGGGGAGTAATGAAAAACTGTTTTTT.